This T cell receptor beta chain was recorded in a study of blood T cell repertoires in COVID-19. Study-level information: The cDNA or gDNA used as material had been derived from T cells, B-cell-depleted T cells, or PBMCs.

The data were produced by immunoSEQ multiplex PCR, yet TCRdb's version contains in-frame clones alone and is incomplete. The sample includes some 200,000 clones, roughly 85% of them seen just once. CDR1 and CDR2 (germline): SGHRS, YFSETQ. CDR3 length equals 17 residues. The trim removed 1 base at V and 2 bases at J, leaving 4 bases unmatched. The specimen sequenced was PBMCs or T cells enriched from blood (not recorded which). This clonotype originated in a woman aged 40 to 50 with acute COVID-19. The chain joins TRBV5-1 to TRBJ2-2, with 11 nucleotides matching TRBD2. The CDR3 spells CASSLTSGGSNTGELFF. The CDR3 coding sequence is TGCGCCAGCAGCTTGACTAGCGGGGGCTCTAACACCGGGGAGCTGTTTTTT.